This TCR beta chain was recorded in a study of regulatory T cells in long-lasting Graves disease. iRepertoire HTBI primers and Arm-PCR of CDR3 regions built TCR beta libraries. TCRdb ran MiXCR on the multiplex PCR reads and lists one entry per CDR3 protein. The sample holds about 660,000 distinct CDR3 sequences, 25% to 35% seen once. V shed 7 bases and J shed 0 bases, with 12 bases lying between them. Germline V gene lookup returns CDR1 LNHDA and CDR2 SQIVND (reference sequence). This CDR3 comprises 15 residues. This clonotype occurred once. Time point in this sample: persistent/refractory GD, antithyroid drugs over 5 years with positive TRAb. RNA from PBMCs was the source of the TCR library.

The sample in question was peripheral blood mononuclear cells (PBMCs), obtained when the disease was refractory, from a patient treated with antithyroid drugs. This chain links TRBV19 with TRBJ2-2; no definite D call. This TCR came from a female donor with Graves disease. CDR3 residues: CASIRNSANTGELFF. The CDR3, as DNA: TGTGCCAGTATTCGTAACAGCGCGAACACCGGGGAGCTGTTTTTT.